This T cell receptor (beta chain) came from a study of response to subunit inactivated influenza vaccine. Turning to this clonotype: Its specificity is not known.

In TCRdb, the RT-PCR reads were re-called with MiXCR into one record per CDR3 protein. The sample lists about 500,000 distinct CDR3 sequences; about 17% were seen once. The germline V gene encodes CDR1 SNHLY and CDR2 FYNNEI. CDR3 length equals 17 residues. V trimming: 2 bases; J trimming: 5 bases; junction bases outside the gene matches: 9. General study results and limits: Each seasonal flu vaccination may recruit only limited new T cells, authors suggested.

This TCR was recovered from a man aged 50-75 years who received an inactivated influenza vaccine. This specimen was CD4+ T cells sorted from PBMCs, taken less than 25 months after vaccination. The V gene is TRBV2, the J gene TRBJ2-2, with 9 bases matching TRBD1. CDR3: CASSESPGQGFTGELFF. For the CDR3, the DNA is TGTGCCAGCAGTGAAAGTCCGGGACAGGGCTTTACCGGGGAGCTGTTTTTT. The whole variable domain, filled in from reference TRBV2 and TRBJ2-2, reads EPEVTQTPSHQVTQMGQEVILRCVPISNHLYFYWYRQILGQKVEFLVSFYNNEISEKSEIFDDQFSVERPDGSNFTLKIRSTKLEDSAMYFCASSESPGQGFTGELFFGEGSRLTVL.